This TCR beta chain was documented in a study of Graves' ophthalmopathy and Graves' hyperthyroidism. RNA transcripts served as template for amplifying TCR beta CDR3 sequences. Second-round multiplex PCR came after a first-round RT-PCR that employed HTBI primers. TCRdb itself ran the multiplex PCR reads through MiXCR, one entry per CDR3 protein. Counted here are 200,000 to 250,000 distinct CDR3 sequences, under 30% occurring once; the ten biggest clones make up around 9.8%. This clonotype was observed at least ten times. The receptor comes from a man between 45 and 60 years old with Graves' ophthalmopathy. Material for sequencing was peripheral blood.

CDR3 region: CASSLEPSPNTGELFF. The CDR3 DNA follows: TGTGCCAGCAGCTTGGAACCTAGCCCGAACACCGGGGAGCTGTTTTTT. This chain links TRBV7-9 with TRBJ2-2, with TRBD2 as a possible D gene (5 bases). CDR1 and CDR2 from the germline V gene are SEHNR and FQNEAQ (reference sequence). V gave up 3 bases and J gave up 0 bases, with 11 bases separating them. The CDR3 totals 16 residues.